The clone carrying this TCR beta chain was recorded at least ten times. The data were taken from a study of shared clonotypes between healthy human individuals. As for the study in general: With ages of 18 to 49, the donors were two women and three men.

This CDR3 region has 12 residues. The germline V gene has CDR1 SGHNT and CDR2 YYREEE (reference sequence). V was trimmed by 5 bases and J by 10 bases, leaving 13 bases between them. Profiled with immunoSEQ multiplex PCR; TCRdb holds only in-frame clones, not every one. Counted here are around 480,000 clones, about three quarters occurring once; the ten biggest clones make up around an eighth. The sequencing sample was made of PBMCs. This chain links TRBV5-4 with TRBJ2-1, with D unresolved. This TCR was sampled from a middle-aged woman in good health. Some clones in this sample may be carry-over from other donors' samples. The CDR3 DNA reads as TGTGCCAGCAGGCCCCAGGATGGGGAGCAGTTCTTC. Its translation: CASRPQDGEQFF.